This entry lists 10 T cell receptor beta chains sequenced from one sample in a study of technical replicates of blood from a few donors (dated by TCRdb to the late 2010s). Library preparation employed the immunoSEQ multiplex PCR assay. Imported from immuneACCESS, the table was reduced by TCRdb to in-frame sequences with V and J called. These copies leave out some clones; in studies compared against another copy, an unresolved V gene accounts for under half, and the cause of the remainder is not known. A total of about 82,000 clones appear in this sample, around 94% of them only once. The ten largest clones add up to around 0.37% of the sample. Sequenced input: T cells isolated from PBMCs. These receptors originate from a human donor in good health.

This chain joins TRBV28 and TRBJ1-5; maybe TRBD1 (6 bases). Trimming shortened V by 5 bases and J by 1 base, and 18 bases separated the two germline ends. This CDR3 contains 17 residues. In germline, CDR1 is MDHEN, CDR2 SYDVKM. As DNA, the CDR3 is TGTGCCAGCAGTATCCGAGGACAGATATGGAGCAATCAGCCCCAGCATTTT. Amino acids: CASSIRGQIWSNQPQHF.

This clone came up once. The rearrangement uses TRBV7-3 and TRBJ2-1, with D perhaps matching TRBD1 (6 bases). The CDR3 is 11 amino acids. Germline CDR1 reads SGHTA; CDR2 reads FQGTGA. V was shortened by 5 bases and J by 13 bases, with 12 bases between the two germline ends. The CDR3: CASSPGDIQFF. The CDR3 DNA reads TGTGCCAGCAGCCCAGGGGACATTCAGTTCTTC.

This clone was seen once. The chain employs TRBV5-1 and TRBJ1-2, with 9 bases lining up with TRBD1. V dropped 4 bases and J dropped 3; count of bases not matched to a gene: 7. This CDR3 has 15 residues. Looked up from germline, CDR1 is SGHRS and CDR2 is YFSETQ. CDR3 region: CASSPQGARDYGYTF. The CDR3 bases are TGCGCCAGCAGCCCACAGGGGGCCAGGGACTATGGCTACACCTTC.

This rearrangement joins TRBV6-5 to TRBJ2-5; TRBD1 matches at 9 bases. Germline-derived CDR1 and CDR2 are MNHEY and SVGAGI. The CDR3 covers 16 residues. Unmatched junction bases numbered 10, after V lost 3 bases and J lost 5 bases. CDR3 in amino acids: CASSYTGGAPRETQYF. The CDR3 bases are TGTGCCAGCAGTTATACAGGGGGCGCCCCAAGGGAGACCCAGTACTTC.

This chain connects TRBV10-3 to TRBJ1-2; 8 nucleotides agree with TRBD1. The CDR3 sequence is 13 residues long. Trimming at V came to 6 bases and at J to 3 bases, leaving 3 bases not matched to a gene. From germline, CDR1 is ENHRY and CDR2 SYGVKD. CDR3 DNA: TGTGCCATCAGCAAACAGGGGGACTATGGCTACACCTTC. Translating it yields CAISKQGDYGYTF.

The chain employs TRBV28 and TRBJ1-2; no definite D call. The V end lost 1 base, the J end lost 0 bases, and 6 bases lay between the germline ends. The CDR3 covers 14 residues. Germline lookup yields CDR1 MDHEN and CDR2 SYDVKM. The CDR3, as DNA: TGTGCCAGCAGTTTATTAGCTGCTAACTATGGCTACACCTTC. As protein: CASSLLAANYGYTF.

The chain carries TRBV2 and TRBJ2-5; TRBD2 agrees at 12 bases. CDR3 length equals 15 residues. Germline CDR1 SNHLY, CDR2 FYNNEI. Losses at the gene ends were 10 bases for V and 5 bases for J; bases not matched to a gene: 11. The DNA of the CDR3 is TGTGCCACCGAGAGTCTAGCGGGAGGGGGGGAGACCCAGTACTTC. Its translation is CATESLAGGGETQYF.

This clone was counted once. This chain links TRBV6-5 with TRBJ2-2; 9 bases agree with TRBD2. The V segment lost 0 bases and the J segment 7 bases; nucleotides outside the gene matches: 6. Germline CDR1 MNHEY, CDR2 SVGAGI. This CDR3 is 16 amino acids long. The CDR3 is CASSYSAGGPDGELFF. CDR3 coding DNA: TGTGCCAGCAGTTACTCGGCGGGAGGGCCAGACGGGGAGCTGTTTTTT.

The V call is TRBV14, the J call TRBJ1-4; no definite D call. Trimming cost V 4 bases and J 8 bases, with 11 bases left between them. The CDR3 is made up of 13 amino acids. Germline CDR1 is SGHDN and CDR2 is FVKESK. This chain's CDR3 is CASSRGGFEKLFF. The DNA for the CDR3 is TGTGCCAGCAGCCGTGGAGGTTTCGAAAAACTGTTTTTT.

The chain combines TRBV19 with TRBJ1-2; TRBD1 aligns across 10 bases. CDR1 and CDR2 from the germline V gene are LNHDA and SQIVND (reference sequence). The CDR3 covers 13 residues. V lost 6 bases and J lost 8; bases outside the gene matches: 6. CDR3 coding DNA: TGTGCCAGTAGGAGGGACAGGGGTAAGGGCTACACCTTC. It specifies CASRRDRGKGYTF.